The rows below give T cell receptor beta chains drawn from one sample of a study of blood T cell repertoires in COVID-19. Data came from immunoSEQ multiplex PCR; TCRdb stores just in-frame clones and leaves some out. The sample includes approximately 200,000 clones, almost 85% of them seen just once. Sequenced input: peripheral blood. The receptors were sampled from a human donor with acute or convalescent COVID-19. The donor label of this sample is uncertain. Both conserved end residues are part of each CDR3. The order of the fields is J gene, V gene, D gene, clone size, CDR3 protein, CDR3 DNA. D genes are given only for firm matches. The size entry is marked missing in some rows and otherwise reads once, few, many or a size class.

>TRBJ1-2|TRBV6-6|TRBD1|-
CASSYNEGTDNYGYTF
TGTGCCAGCAGTTACAACGAAGGGACAGATAACTATGGCTACACCTTC
>TRBJ2-5|TRBV25-1|-|-
CASSEYGGYQETQYF
TGTGCCAGCAGTGAATATGGGGGGTACCAAGAGACCCAGTACTTC
>TRBJ2-2|TRBV19|-|-
CASRMVGVGELFF
TGTGCCAGTAGGATGGTAGGGGTCGGGGAGCTGTTTTTT
>TRBJ1-1|TRBV29-1|TRBD1|-
CSVETGGLEAFF
TGCAGCGTCGAGACAGGGGGGTTGGAAGCTTTCTTT
>TRBJ2-7|TRBV19|-|-
CASSMGHGSYEQYF
TGTGCCAGTAGTATGGGGCATGGCTCCTACGAGCAGTACTTC
>TRBJ2-7|TRBV28|-|-
CASSFSGRRYEQYF
TGTGCCAGCAGTTTTTCGGGGAGAAGGTACGAGCAGTACTTC
>TRBJ2-2|TRBV6-5|TRBD1|-
CASSYSKTGAAGELFF
TGTGCCAGCAGTTACTCGAAGACAGGGGCGGCCGGGGAGCTGTTTTTT
>TRBJ1-1|TRBV28|-|-
CASRAPDGRTEAFF
TGTGCCAGCAGGGCCCCGGACGGGAGGACTGAAGCTTTCTTT
>TRBJ2-7|TRBV4-1|TRBD2|-
CASSQGMAGDVYEQYF
TGCGCCAGCAGCCAAGGTATGGCGGGAGATGTGTACGAGCAGTACTTC
>TRBJ1-5|TRBV7-6|TRBD1|-
CASSLQGASNQPQHF
TGTGCCAGCAGCTTACAGGGGGCGAGCAATCAGCCCCAGCATTTT
>TRBJ1-2|TRBV29-1|TRBD1|once
CSVEGYRGLRGYTF
TGCAGCGTTGAGGGTTACAGGGGGCTCCGGGGCTACACCTTC
>TRBJ2-3|TRBV4-2|-|-
CASSQEGGLSTDTQYF
TGTGCCAGCAGCCAAGAAGGGGGTCTGAGCACAGATACGCAGTATTTT
>TRBJ1-1|TRBV19|-|few
CASRREELNTEAFF
TGTGCCAGTAGAAGAGAGGAGCTGAACACTGAAGCTTTCTTT
>TRBJ2-4|TRBV6-5|-|-
CASSYTVLAKNIQYF
TGTGCCAGCAGTTATACAGTATTAGCCAAAAACATTCAGTACTTC
>TRBJ1-3|TRBV28|TRBD1|-
CASIGGGENTIYF
TGTGCCAGCATTGGAGGGGGCGAGAACACCATATATTTT
>TRBJ2-3|TRBV24-1|TRBD1|once
CATSDSAGTATDTQYF
TGTGCCACCAGTGATTCCGCCGGGACAGCCACAGATACGCAGTATTTT
>TRBJ2-1|TRBV6-2/TRBV6-3|TRBD2|-
CASSRRLAGGYNEQFF
TGTGCCAGCAGTCGTCGACTAGCGGGAGGTTACAATGAGCAGTTCTTC
>TRBJ2-7|TRBV11-2|-|-
CASSLERGEQYF
TGTGCCAGCAGCTTAGAGCGCGGGGAGCAGTACTTC
>TRBJ2-5|TRBV12-3/TRBV12-4|-|few
CASSLAAQETQYF
TGTGCCAGCAGTTTAGCGGCTCAAGAGACCCAGTACTTC
>TRBJ1-1|TRBV28|-|-
CASSEVGMAATEAFF
TGTGCCAGCAGTGAAGTAGGAATGGCGGCCACTGAAGCTTTCTTT
>TRBJ2-1|TRBV7-9|TRBD2|-
CASSLVSGRAVNEQFF
TGTGCCAGCAGCTTAGTTAGCGGGAGGGCAGTCAATGAGCAGTTCTTC
>TRBJ1-5|TRBV7-2|-|-
CASSLAPGQGNQPQHF
TGTGCCAGCAGCTTAGCTCCAGGCCAAGGCAATCAGCCCCAGCATTTT
>TRBJ2-3|TRBV4-1|TRBD2|-
CASSQGTSGSKVKADTQYF
TGCGCCAGCAGCCAAGGTACTAGCGGGAGTAAAGTCAAGGCAGATACGCAGTATTTT
>TRBJ1-2|TRBV29-1|TRBD1|-
CSARGQAYGYTF
TGCAGCGCAAGGGGACAGGCCTATGGCTACACCTTC
>TRBJ2-1|TRBV30|-|once
CAWKTDNEQFF
TGTGCCTGGAAGACAGACAATGAGCAGTTCTTC
>TRBJ2-3|TRBV3-1/TRBV3-2|-|-
CASSRRSTDTQYF
TGTGCCAGCAGCCGGAGGAGCACAGATACGCAGTATTTT
>TRBJ1-5|TRBV19|TRBD1|-
CASSIGTGGQPQHF
TGTGCCAGTAGTATTGGGACAGGGGGACAGCCCCAGCATTTT
>TRBJ2-3|TRBV6-5|TRBD1|-
CASSFTGTGRDTQYF
TGTGCCAGCAGTTTCACCGGGACAGGGAGAGATACGCAGTATTTT
>TRBJ2-5|TRBV5-1|-|-
CASSPTVDSLETQYF
TGCGCCAGCAGCCCAACCGTGGACAGCCTTGAGACCCAGTACTTC
>TRBJ2-7|TRBV11-2|-|-
CASSAGQQSEQYF
TGTGCCAGCAGCGCGGGACAGCAATCCGAGCAGTACTTC
>TRBJ2-2|TRBV30|TRBD2|-
CAWSSPLSGLAGALPGELFF
TGTGCCTGGAGCTCCCCCTTGTCGGGACTAGCGGGAGCTTTGCCCGGGGAGCTGTTTTTT
>TRBJ2-3|TRBV7-9|-|-
CASSRNEGTDTQYF
TGTGCCAGCAGCCGTAATGAGGGCACAGATACGCAGTATTTT